This TCR beta chain emerged from a study of blood T cell repertoires in COVID-19. Study details: From the United States, Italy and Spain came samples of acute and convalescent COVID-19. PBMCs, B-cell-depleted T cells, or T cells provided the cDNA or gDNA that made up the material.

Concerning this clone itself: Other DNA sequences from this sample encode an identical CDR3 as well.

Cohorts were determined from participant-reported clinical history. Produced via immunoSEQ multiplex PCR; TCRdb's table is partial and in-frame only. The sample carries 300,000 to 500,000 clones, around nine tenths recorded once. The CDR3 totals 14 residues. Germline assignment: CDR1 SGHTA and CDR2 FQGTGA. Trimming took 0 bases from V and 1 from J, leaving 6 bases between them. The chain is built from TRBV7-3 and TRBJ1-1; no reliable D call. The material sequenced was PBMCs or T cells enriched from blood (not recorded which). The clonotype originates from a woman aged 25-40 years with acute COVID-19. The CDR3 DNA is TGTGCCAGCAGCTTAACGGGCCAGAACACTGAAGCTTTCTTT. As protein: CASSLTGQNTEAFF.